This T cell receptor (beta chain) emerged from a study of blood T cell repertoires in COVID-19. Study as a whole: Some COVID-19 samples were acute and others convalescent; all came from the United States, Italy and Spain.

Across roughly 25 US areas, participants ranged in age from about 18 to 100 years. Participants were placed into cohorts based on the clinical history they reported. Method: immunoSEQ multiplex PCR; TCRdb's copy keeps in-frame clones and lacks some. The table lists about 220,000 clones, 83% of them singletons, with 3.5% to 4% in the top ten. V was cut by 0 bases and J by 4 bases, with 6 bases left in between. The CDR3 loop spans 13 amino acids. Per the germline V gene, CDR1 is MNHEY and CDR2 is SVGAGI. Regarding this clone: This sample also contains other DNA sequences that code for the same CDR3.

Sequenced material: PBMCs or T cells enriched from blood (not recorded which). V and J are TRBV6-5 and TRBJ1-2; possibly TRBD1 for D (6 bases). The TCR was taken from a woman aged 40 to 50 who had been exposed to COVID-19. The CDR3 sequence is CASSYSTGYGYTF. CDR3 nucleotide sequence: TGTGCCAGCAGTTACTCGACAGGCTATGGCTACACCTTC.